The T cell receptor (beta chain) under discussion was sequenced for a study of blood T cell repertoires in COVID-19. Study summary: The analysed material was cDNA or gDNA that came from T cells, B-cell-depleted T cells, or PBMCs.

Per the germline V gene, CDR1 is MDHEN and CDR2 is SYDVKM. The V and J ends lost 8 bases and 9 bases, in that order; junction bases with no gene match: 11. This CDR3 region has 15 residues. As originally analysed: From reference gene primer amplification, estimates of nucleated cell counts were derived. The table came from immunoSEQ multiplex PCR; TCRdb's copy has only in-frame clones and leaves some out. That table furnishes V, J and clone size, whereas the DNA furnished D and trimming. The repertoire consists of 200,000 to 250,000 clones, with about 85% occurring once and the leading ten covering 10% to 15%.

This chain joins TRBV28 and TRBJ2-1; 12 nucleotides match TRBD2. Sequenced input: peripheral blood. This sequence was found in a woman under 30 who had recovered from COVID-19. CDR3 region: CASGPRTSGTGEQFF. CDR3 bases: TGTGCCAGCGGCCCACGGACTAGCGGGACCGGTGAGCAGTTCTTC.